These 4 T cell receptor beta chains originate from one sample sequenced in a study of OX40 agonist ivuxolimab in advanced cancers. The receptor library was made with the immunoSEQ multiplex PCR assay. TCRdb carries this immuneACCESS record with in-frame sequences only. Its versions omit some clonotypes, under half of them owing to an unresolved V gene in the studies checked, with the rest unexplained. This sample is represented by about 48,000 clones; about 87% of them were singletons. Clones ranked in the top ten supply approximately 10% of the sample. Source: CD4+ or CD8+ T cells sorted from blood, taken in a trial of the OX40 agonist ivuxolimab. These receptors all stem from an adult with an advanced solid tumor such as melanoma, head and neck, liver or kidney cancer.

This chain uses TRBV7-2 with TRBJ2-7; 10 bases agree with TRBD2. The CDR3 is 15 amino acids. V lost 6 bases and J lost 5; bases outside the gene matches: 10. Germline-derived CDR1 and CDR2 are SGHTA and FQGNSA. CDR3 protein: CASRPSGGAFDEQYF. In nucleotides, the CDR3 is TGTGCCAGCAGACCGAGCGGGGGGGCCTTCGACGAGCAGTACTTC.

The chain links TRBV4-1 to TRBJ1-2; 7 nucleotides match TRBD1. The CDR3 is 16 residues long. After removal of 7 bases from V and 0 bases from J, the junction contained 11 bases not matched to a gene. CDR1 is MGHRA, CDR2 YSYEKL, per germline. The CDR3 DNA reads TGCGCCAGCACCCCCCTAGGGGGACAGACTAACTATGGCTACACCTTC. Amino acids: CASTPLGGQTNYGYTF.

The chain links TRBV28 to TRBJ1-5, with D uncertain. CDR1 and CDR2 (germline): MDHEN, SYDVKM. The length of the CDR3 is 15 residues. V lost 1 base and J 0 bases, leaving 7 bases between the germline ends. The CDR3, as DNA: TGTGCCAGCAGTTTATCCAGTTATAGCAATCAGCCCCAGCATTTT. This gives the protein CASSLSSYSNQPQHF. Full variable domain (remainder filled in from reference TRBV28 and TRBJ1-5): DVKVTQSSRYLVKRTGEKVFLECVQDMDHENMFWYRQDPGLGLRLIYFSYDVKMKEKGDIPEGYSVSREKKERFSLILESASTNQTSMYLCASSLSSYSNQPQHFGDGTRLSIL.

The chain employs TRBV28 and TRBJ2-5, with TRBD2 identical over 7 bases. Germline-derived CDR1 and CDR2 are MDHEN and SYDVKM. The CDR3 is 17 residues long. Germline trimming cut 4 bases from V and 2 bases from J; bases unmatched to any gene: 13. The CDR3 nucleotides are TGTGCCAGCAGTTCCGACCGGCTAGCGGAACCTCAAGAGACCCAGTACTTC. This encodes CASSSDRLAEPQETQYF.